This entry lists 8 T cell receptor beta chains sequenced from one sample in a study of identical twins. A single record per CDR3 protein comes from TCRdb applying MiXCR to the 5' RACE reads. The profile shows fewer than 900,000 distinct CDR3 sequences, about 20% of them singletons. These data also formed part of another study, on T cells expressing NK-cell markers.

The sample comprised PBMCs. These receptor sequences come from a young woman in good health.

The chain is built from TRBV5-1 and TRBJ2-7; 14 bases agree with TRBD2. Germline lookup yields CDR1 SGHRS and CDR2 YFSETQ. The ends lost 4 bases at V and 5 bases at J; junction bases unmatched: 5. The CDR3 sequence is 15 residues long. This chain's CDR3 is CASSQGLAGANEQYF. The CDR3 region has the DNA TGCGCCAGCAGCCAGGGACTAGCGGGAGCGAACGAGCAGTACTTC.

This clonotype was detected many times. The gene calls are TRBV5-1 and TRBJ1-2; D remains unclear. Trimming pared 0 bases from V and 7 bases from J, leaving 7 bases between. Germline lookup yields CDR1 SGHRS and CDR2 YFSETQ. The CDR3 extends over 12 amino acids. CDR3 bases: TGCGCCAGCAGCTTGGAGGTTTCTGGCTACACCTTC. It translates to CASSLEVSGYTF.

This clonotype was detected a few times. The chain combines TRBV5-1 with TRBJ2-3; D possibly matches TRBD1 or TRBD2 (6 bases each). The length of the CDR3 is 14 residues. Trimming removed 4 bases from V and 6 bases from J, with 15 bases in between. CDR1 SGHRS and CDR2 YFSETQ come from the germline V gene. The CDR3 loop reads CASSPGARDDTQYF. For the CDR3, the DNA is TGCGCCAGCAGCCCGGGGGCTAGGGACGATACGCAGTATTTT.

In this sample, this clonotype turned up a few times. The V gene is TRBV6-5, the J gene TRBJ1-3, with D maybe TRBD1 (5 bases). CDR3 length: 15 residues. V shed 2 bases and J shed 4 bases, with 12 bases lying between them. Germline loops: CDR1 MNHEY, CDR2 SVGAGI. The CDR3 nucleotides read TGTGCCAGCAGTTACGGGGGGAATTTAGGAAACACCATATATTTT. It codes for CASSYGGNLGNTIYF.

The chain uses TRBV7-9 and TRBJ2-5; D may match TRBD1 or TRBD2 (6 bases each). The V gene's germline CDR1 is SEHNR and CDR2 FQNEAQ (reference sequence). V shed 7 bases and J shed 2 bases, with 8 bases lying between them. The CDR3 runs 12 residues. The CDR3 spells CASIGGQETQYF. For the CDR3, the DNA is TGTGCCAGCATAGGGGGGCAAGAGACCCAGTACTTC.

This clonotype appeared a few times. The chain is built from TRBV7-2 and TRBJ2-3, with D perhaps matching TRBD1 (6 bases). Trimming left V 2 bases short and J 3 bases short, with 18 bases between. CDR1 SGHTA and CDR2 FQGNSA come from the germline V gene. This CDR3 spans 17 amino acids. In DNA form, the CDR3 reads TGTGCCAGCAGCTTATGGACAGCTTTCTCCCCAACAGATACGCAGTATTTT. It encodes CASSLWTAFSPTDTQYF.

The rearrangement links TRBV6-5 to TRBJ1-1; tentative D call: TRBD1 (5 bases). This CDR3 contains 15 residues. V was pared by 4 bases and J by 3 bases, with 15 bases between. Germline lookup yields CDR1 MNHEY and CDR2 SVGAGI. The chain's CDR3 is CASSSIGQGDTEAFF. Here the CDR3 DNA reads TGTGCCAGCAGTTCTATTGGGCAGGGTGACACTGAAGCTTTCTTT.

A few counts support this clonotype. The chain is built from TRBV12-3 or TRBV12-4 and TRBJ1-2; D ambiguous. CDR3 length: 11 residues. V shed 7 bases and J shed 2 bases, with 5 bases lying between them. The chain's CDR3 is CASTLNYGYTF. Here the CDR3 DNA reads TGTGCCAGCACCCTCAACTATGGCTACACCTTC.